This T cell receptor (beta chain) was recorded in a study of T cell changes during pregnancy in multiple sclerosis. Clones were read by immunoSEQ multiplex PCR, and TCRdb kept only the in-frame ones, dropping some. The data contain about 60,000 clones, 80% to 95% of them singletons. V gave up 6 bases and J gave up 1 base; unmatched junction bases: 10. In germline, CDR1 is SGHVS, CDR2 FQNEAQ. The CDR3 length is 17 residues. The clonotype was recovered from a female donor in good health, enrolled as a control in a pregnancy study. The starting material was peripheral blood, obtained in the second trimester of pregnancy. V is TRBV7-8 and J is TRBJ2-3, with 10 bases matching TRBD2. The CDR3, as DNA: TGTGCCAGCAGACCTTCTCCGGGGACTAGCGGCACAGATACGCAGTATTTT. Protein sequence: CASRPSPGTSGTDTQYF.